Shown below are 14 T cell receptor beta chains from a single sample sequenced in a study of shared clonotypes between healthy human individuals. TCRdb's table, derived via immunoSEQ multiplex PCR, lists solely in-frame clones and lacks some. The table lists more than 1.2 million clones, roughly 98.5% of them singletons, with about 0.4% in the top ten. Material for sequencing was naive CD4+ T cells sorted from blood. Subset specified: CD45RA+ positively selected. These receptors were obtained from a man aged 25-45 years in good health.

J is TRBJ1-5 and V is TRBV28; D unclear. Germline V CDR1 and CDR2: MDHEN, SYDVKM. The CDR3 runs to 16 residues. Trimming stripped 3 bases from V and 2 bases from J, with 14 bases between. CDR3 in DNA: TGTGCCAGCAGTTTTGGTCGGCCTGAGGGCAATCAGCCCCAGCATTTT. Translation: CASSFGRPEGNQPQHF. The whole variable domain, remainder taken from reference TRBV28 and TRBJ1-5, is DVKVTQSSRYLVKRTGEKVFLECVQDMDHENMFWYRQDPGLGLRLIYFSYDVKMKEKGDIPEGYSVSREKKERFSLILESASTNQTSMYLCASSFGRPEGNQPQHFGDGTRLSIL.

The V call is TRBV10-2, the J call TRBJ1-5; D remains unclear. In germline, CDR1 is WSHSY, CDR2 SAAADI. CDR3 length: 13 amino acids. Trimming pared 6 bases from V and 4 bases from J, leaving 10 bases between. The CDR3 DNA reads TGCGCCAGCAGGGACGGTAGGAATCAGCCCCAGCATTTT. Translation gives CASRDGRNQPQHF.

In the case of this clone: The sample carries other DNA sequences with the same CDR3. The rearrangement links TRBV19 to TRBJ2-5; 7 bases are shared with TRBD2. Trimming cost V 1 base and J 0 bases; bases outside gene matches: 2. The CDR3 runs to 15 residues. Germline V gives CDR1 LNHDA, CDR2 SQIVND (reference sequence). CDR3 in amino acids: CASSIVGGYQETQYF. The CDR3 DNA reads as TGTGCCAGTAGTATAGTCGGGGGGTACCAAGAGACCCAGTACTTC.

As regards this clone: Other DNA sequences in the sample encode the same CDR3. The chain has TRBV6-1 and TRBJ2-5, with D perhaps matching TRBD1 or TRBD2 (5 bases each). The germline CDR1 and CDR2 sequences are MNHNS and SASEGT. V dropped 1 base and J dropped 5 bases, with 5 bases sitting between them. CDR3 size: 12 residues. This chain's CDR3 is CASSEGGETQYF. The CDR3, as DNA: TGTGCCAGCAGTGAAGGGGGGGAGACCCAGTACTTC.

The chain has TRBV5-1 and TRBJ2-1; 9 bases are a match to TRBD2. Germline V gene sequence: CDR1 SGHRS, CDR2 YFSETQ. Trimming removed 2 bases from V and 8 bases from J; junction bases left unmatched: 8. The CDR3 runs 15 residues. CDR3 amino acids: CASSLGSGRLYEQFF. The CDR3 bases are TGCGCCAGCAGCTTAGGTAGCGGGAGATTGTATGAGCAGTTCTTC. Based on the CDR3 plus reference TRBV5-1 and TRBJ2-1, the full variable domain is KAGVTQTPRYLIKTRGQQVTLSCSPISGHRSVSWYQQTPGQGLQFLFEYFSETQRNKGNFPGRFSGRQFSNSRSEMNVSTLELGDSALYLCASSLGSGRLYEQFFGPGTRLTVL.

Regarding this clone: Other DNA sequences in this sample translate to the same CDR3. The chain uses TRBV2 and TRBJ2-1, with 7 bases matching TRBD2. Trimming removed 3 bases from V and 7 bases from J; junction bases left unmatched: 6. The CDR3 is 14 residues long. CDR1 and CDR2 from the germline V gene are SNHLY and FYNNEI. The CDR3 bases are TGTGCCAGCAGTGAGGGCGGGAGAGGGAATGAGCAGTTCTTC. Translating gives CASSEGGRGNEQFF.

V usage is TRBV27 and J usage is TRBJ1-5, with 8 bases identical to TRBD1. From germline, CDR1 is MNHEY and CDR2 SMNVEV (reference sequence). Trimming took 4 bases from V and 11 from J; bases not matched to a gene: 10. This CDR3 has 14 residues. In DNA form, the CDR3 reads TGTGCCAGCAGTTCGACAGGGGCCGGGGTGGCCCAGCATTTT. Amino acid sequence: CASSSTGAGVAQHF.

The rearrangement joins TRBV28 to TRBJ2-5; D may be TRBD2 (5 bases). CDR3 length: 13 amino acids. Trimming stripped 5 bases from V and 3 bases from J, with 10 bases between. Per germline, CDR1 MDHEN and CDR2 SYDVKM. The CDR3 sequence: CASSISGKETQYF. For the CDR3, the DNA is TGTGCCAGCAGTATAAGCGGAAAAGAGACCCAGTACTTC.

The V call is TRBV6-5, the J call TRBJ1-2; D is ambiguous. CDR1 and CDR2 (germline): MNHEY, SVGAGI. This CDR3 has 13 residues. CDR3 region: CANLEGANYGYTF. The DNA of the CDR3 is TGTGCTAATCTCGAGGGAGCTAACTATGGCTACACCTTC.

The V call is TRBV5-4, the J call TRBJ2-6; D call uncertain. Trimming took 3 bases from V and 0 from J, leaving 10 bases between them. Germline-derived CDR1 and CDR2 are SGHNT and YYREEE (reference sequence). The CDR3 loop spans 16 amino acids. In DNA form, the CDR3 reads TGTGCCAGCAGCTCTTCGATGCGCTCTGGGGCCAACGTCCTGACTTTC. It yields the protein CASSSSMRSGANVLTF.

The chain employs TRBV27 and TRBJ1-4, with 9 bases matching TRBD1. Germline V CDR1 and CDR2: MNHEY, SMNVEV (reference sequence). The V segment lost 2 bases and the J segment 7 bases; nucleotides outside the gene matches: 8. The CDR3 contains 16 residues. CDR3 sequence reads: CASSLTGTGRGEKLFF. The CDR3 DNA follows: TGTGCCAGCAGTTTAACCGGGACAGGGAGGGGTGAAAAACTGTTTTTT. The entire variable domain, with the rest obtained from reference TRBV27 and TRBJ1-4, is as follows: EAQVTQNPRYLITVTGKKLTVTCSQNMNHEYMSWYRQDPGLGLRQIYYSMNVEVTDKGDVPEGYKVSRKEKRNFPLILESPSPNQTSLYFCASSLTGTGRGEKLFFGSGTQLSVL.

The chain carries TRBV6-6 and TRBJ2-7; 9 bases match TRBD1. The germline CDR1 and CDR2 sequences are MNHNY and SVGAGI (reference sequence). Unmatched junction bases numbered 12, after V lost 10 bases and J lost 5 bases. The CDR3 consists of 14 residues. The CDR3 sequence is CATFPGTGNDEQYF. The CDR3 nucleotides read TGTGCCACCTTTCCCGGGACAGGGAATGACGAGCAGTACTTC.

CDR3 residues: CASSLVSLQGGEKLFF. Here the CDR3 DNA reads TGTGCCAGCAGCTTAGTTTCTTTACAGGGGGGTGAAAAACTGTTTTTT. The chain employs TRBV11-2 and TRBJ1-4, with 8 positions matching TRBD1. This CDR3 is built from 16 residues. The germline V gene encodes CDR1 SGHAT and CDR2 FQNNGV. Losses at the gene ends were 1 base for V and 7 bases for J; bases not matched to a gene: 8.

This chain links TRBV2 with TRBJ1-5; D unclear. Trimming left V 10 bases short and J 2 bases short, with 15 bases between. Germline CDR1 and CDR2: SNHLY and FYNNEI. This CDR3 contains 14 residues. CDR3 sequence: CATSAGVGNQPQHF. The CDR3 region has the DNA TGTGCCACCTCGGCGGGAGTTGGCAATCAGCCCCAGCATTTT.